This T cell receptor (beta chain) comes out of a study of post-analysis software for immune sequencing data (dated by TCRdb to between 2014 and 2017). About the study as a whole: The recorded disease courses included relapsing-remitting, secondary progressive and progressive-relapsing multiple sclerosis, and some patients had no subtype annotation. Patient repertoires were compared against 11 to 12 previously published healthy control repertoires from donors aged roughly 6 to 26 years. A subset of samples was prepared in parallel using single-end sample barcoding, then pooled and co-amplified after Illumina adapter ligation. Summary of the overall study and its limitations: The multiple sclerosis patient group was slightly younger than the control group. Direct clustering with F measure showed strong co-clustering of samples prepared in the same batch, prompting a batch-effect correction. Patients showed significantly higher frequencies than controls for roughly five TRBV segments, among them TRBV5-6, TRBV5-1 and TRBV20-1. Compared with controls, multiple sclerosis patients had significantly lower normalized Chao1 diversity, a finding suggesting substantial peripheral T-cell clonal expansion.

From cysteine to phenylalanine, the CDR3 is 12 amino acids long. Kept here is only the CDR3 DNA, which spans 36 bases and is read in frame from base 1. Trimming costs V 7 bases and J 7 bases, and their ends lie 13 bases apart. Taken from the germline V gene, the CDR1 and CDR2 loops are MNHNS and SASEGT. Library generation was performed with PCR. Sequencing instrument: Illumina HiSeq 2500. To reduce PCR and sequencing biases, unique molecular identifiers were built into the TCR beta cDNA libraries. Every 1 to 10 million input T cells yielded 500,000 or so cDNA molecules, meaning each molecule approximated one T cell. The patient libraries were prepared and sequenced using the same protocol as the earlier healthy control dataset. Samples belonging to the same batch were prepared together, multiplexed and sequenced on a shared HiSeq lane. As for how the authors treated the data: Raw barcoded reads were processed with MIGEC, discarding single-read molecular identifier groups before consensus assembly and CDR3 extraction. VDJtools was used for post-analysis of the clonotype tables, with diversity normalized by down-sampling every dataset to the smallest sample size. Repertoire overlap clustering matched CDR3 amino acid but not nucleotide sequences to correct batch-related cross-sample contamination. TCRdb reworked the public reads: Q25 trimming with fastp, MiXCR clone assembly, productive beta chains retained. Identical CDR3 protein sequences are pooled into one entry, listed with their most common genes and DNA. TCRdb, not the original authors, processed these V and J calls. The sample yields 550,000 to 700,000 distinct CDR3 sequences; 44% were counted once. The top ten clonotypes cover 1.5% to 2% of the sample.

This clonotype was seen just once. Its antigen target is currently unknown. One base away there is no much larger clone; base qualities are not given. TCR beta repertoires were profiled from peripheral blood of roughly 13 young patients with multiple sclerosis to demonstrate the VDJtools post-analysis software. The patients with multiple sclerosis were children and adolescents between about 6 and 15 years of age. Sequenced input: blood. This receptor was obtained from a girl between 5 and 17 years old with multiple sclerosis. The chain joins TRBV6-1 to TRBJ1-2, with no D gene named confidently. The CDR3 in this case is CASTGLLTGYTF. The DNA sequence follows: TGTGCCAGCACCGGACTCCTAACTGGCTACACCTTC.